This T cell receptor beta chain originates from a study of regulatory T cells in long-lasting Graves disease. Documented time point: newly diagnosed GD, antithyroid drugs for less than 3 months. Following extraction of RNA from PBMCs, that RNA was used to make the TCR library. Graves' disease diagnosis followed American Thyroid Association guidelines. About this clonotype itself: What it recognizes is unknown.

Arm-PCR of CDR3 regions and iRepertoire HTBI primers were the basis on which TCR beta libraries were built. MiXCR, run by TCRdb on the multiplex PCR reads, gives a single entry per CDR3 protein. Of 350,000 to 400,000 distinct CDR3 sequences in the sample, about a sixth were seen once. Notes on the study in general: TRBV28, TRBJ1-2 and TRBJ2-5 were segments that persistent disease favored.

Unmatched junction bases numbered 5, after V lost 2 bases and J lost 3 bases. This CDR3 has 15 residues. Germline CDR1 reads MRHNA; CDR2 reads SNTAGT. The sample was also reused in another study, on T cells in Graves' hyperthyroidism and ophthalmopathy.

Sequences were derived from peripheral blood mononuclear cells (PBMCs), sampled at new diagnosis, from a patient treated with antithyroid drugs. V and J are TRBV6-4 and TRBJ2-3; TRBD2 agrees at 7 bases. This TCR derives from a woman aged 18 to 35 with Graves disease. The CDR3 DNA sequence: TGTGCCAGCAGTGACGGCGGGAGTGGGACAGATACGCAGTATTTT. Its protein product is CASSDGGSGTDTQYF.